The 29 T cell receptor beta chains in this list originate from one sample, sequenced in a study of cytomegalovirus exposure and HLA in healthy donors. The PCR used 60 Vbeta and 13 Jbeta primers. Generated by immunoSEQ multiplex PCR, the TCRdb table keeps only in-frame clones and is missing some. Of some 170,000 clones detected, about 80% appear once; the ten largest clones hold about 9.9%. Sequenced sample: PBMCs. These receptor sequences come from a man aged 18 to 30 in good health and CMV-seropositive.

This clone was seen a handful of times. The V and J genes are TRBV2 and TRBJ2-3; the match to TRBD2 covers 15 bases. The ends lost 6 bases at V and 5 bases at J; junction bases unmatched: 9. The CDR3 has 17 residues. Germline CDR1 and CDR2: SNHLY and FYNNEI. The CDR3 bases are TGTGCCAGCAGCGGACTAGCGGGGGGGCTTTCAGAAGATACGCAGTATTTT. The encoded protein is CASSGLAGGLSEDTQYF.

Concerning this clone: Sequence at one end of the junction differs from germline and may be a read error. Distinct nucleotide sequences in the sample also encode this CDR3. V and J are TRBV27 and TRBJ1-2, with D possibly TRBD1 on 5 matching bases. This CDR3 contains 13 residues. Germline V CDR1 and CDR2: MNHEY, SMNVEV (reference sequence). The CDR3 here is CASSFSGQGGYTF. The CDR3 DNA is TGTGCCAGCAGTTTTTCAGGGCAGGGTGGCTACACCTTT.

This clone was detected only a few times. The chain is built from TRBV5-6 and TRBJ2-7; 7 bases agree with TRBD2. The germline gives CDR1 SGHDT, CDR2 YYEEEE. With V trimmed by 0 bases and J by 2 bases, 5 bases remained unmatched. The CDR3 runs to 15 residues. CDR3 loop: CASSLGTRSPYEQYF. The CDR3 bases are TGTGCCAGCAGCTTGGGGACTAGATCTCCCTACGAGCAGTACTTC.

In regard to this clone: A junction boundary mismatches the germline segment, possibly from a read error. The rearrangement uses TRBV19 and TRBJ1-1; weak D call: TRBD1 (5 bases). This CDR3 region has 13 residues. Germline loops: CDR1 LNHDA, CDR2 SQIVND (reference sequence). CDR3 in DNA: TGTGCCAGTAAATGGCAGGGTAACACTGAAACTTTCTTT. Protein: CASKWQGNTETFF.

The rearrangement links TRBV6-4 to TRBJ2-1; no clear D. Trimming pared 2 bases from V and 9 bases from J, leaving 11 bases between. The CDR3 length is 13 residues. The V gene's germline CDR1 is MRHNA and CDR2 SNTAGT. The CDR3 sequence is CASSDGPTTEQFF. CDR3 DNA: TGTGCCAGCAGTGACGGGCCAACCACTGAGCAGTTCTTC.

The genes are TRBV5-1 and TRBJ1-2, with 8 bases matching TRBD1. Germline assignment: CDR1 SGHRS and CDR2 YFSETQ. The CDR3 spans 16 residues. The trim removed 1 base at V and 4 bases at J, leaving 9 bases unmatched. CDR3 DNA sequence: TGCGCCAGCAGCTTGACCCACACAGACAGGGGCTATGGCTACACCTTC. Amino acids: CASSLTHTDRGYGYTF.

This clone was seen only once. The chain recombines TRBV4-2 with TRBJ2-2; D possibly corresponds to TRBD1 (5 bases). The V end lost 0 bases, the J end lost 6 bases, and 20 bases lay between the germline ends. CDR1 and CDR2 (germline): LGHNA, YNFKEQ. The CDR3 has 18 amino acids. This chain's CDR3 is CASSQEVGQGPPAGELFF. The CDR3 DNA reads as TGTGCCAGCAGCCAAGAAGTGGGGCAGGGCCCCCCGGCCGGGGAGCTGTTTTTT.

DNA of the CDR3: TGTGCCATCAGTAATCAGGGGAACTATGGCTACACCTTC. Translated, it gives CAISNQGNYGYTF. V and J are TRBV10-3 and TRBJ1-2, with D perhaps matching TRBD1 (6 bases). The germline V gene has CDR1 ENHRY and CDR2 SYGVKD. The CDR3 is made up of 13 amino acids. Trimming pared 5 bases from V and 2 bases from J, leaving 9 bases between.

This chain links TRBV27 with TRBJ1-5, with 7 bases fitting TRBD1. With 6 bases clipped from V and 0 bases from J, the junction kept 11 bases outside the gene matches. CDR1 and CDR2 from the germline V gene are MNHEY and SMNVEV (reference sequence). The length of the CDR3 is 17 residues. The CDR3 loop reads CASSPRQGPYSNQPQHF. In DNA form, the CDR3 reads TGTGCCAGCAGCCCGAGACAGGGTCCTTATAGCAATCAGCCCCAGCATTTT.

This sequence joins TRBV7-2 and TRBJ2-1; D not certain. Germline V gene data show CDR1 as SGHTA and CDR2 as FQGNSA. V gave up 5 bases and J gave up 10 bases, with 9 bases separating them. There are 11 residues in the CDR3. The CDR3 region has the DNA TGTGCCAGCAGCCCTTCTTTGGAGCAGTTCTTC. Amino acids: CASSPSLEQFF.

V and J are TRBV29-1 and TRBJ2-7; D unresolved. V gave up 6 bases and J gave up 4 bases, with 13 bases separating them. The CDR3 consists of 12 residues. Germline CDR1 is SQVTM and CDR2 is ANQGSEA. The CDR3 protein is CSVTGLGYEQYF. The CDR3, as DNA: TGCAGCGTCACGGGTCTCGGATACGAGCAGTACTTC.

The rearrangement uses TRBV6-5 and TRBJ1-2, with D tentatively TRBD1 (5 bases). The CDR3 has 16 amino acids. The V end was cut by 3 bases, the J end by 1 base, with 15 bases between. Germline CDR1 MNHEY, CDR2 SVGAGI. The CDR3, as DNA: TGTGCCAGCAGTTATAATCGACAGCGCATTAACTATGGCTACACCTTC. Translation gives CASSYNRQRINYGYTF.

The chain recombines TRBV7-9 with TRBJ2-7; D perhaps matches TRBD1 (6 bases). CDR1 and CDR2 from the germline V gene are SEHNR and FQNEAQ (reference sequence). The V end was cut by 1 base, the J end by 5 bases, with 12 bases between. This CDR3 region has 14 residues. The DNA of the CDR3 is TGTGCCAGCAGCTTAGGGGGGACATTCGACGAGCAGTACTTC. As protein: CASSLGGTFDEQYF.

The rearrangement links TRBV6-5 to TRBJ1-1; D not certain. CDR3 length: 13 amino acids. Trimming left V 6 bases short and J 0 bases short, with 8 bases between. From germline, CDR1 is MNHEY and CDR2 SVGAGI. The CDR3 DNA sequence: TGTGCCAGCAGACCGGGATTGAACACTGAAGCTTTCTTT. This encodes CASRPGLNTEAFF.

This chain joins TRBV6-9 and TRBJ1-6; TRBD1 matches at 11 bases. The V segment lost 5 bases and the J segment 1 base; nucleotides outside the gene matches: 13. The germline V gene has CDR1 MNHGY and CDR2 SVAAGI. CDR3 length: 20 residues. The CDR3 region is CASSDSLRTGGSSYNSPLHF. DNA for the CDR3: TGTGCCAGCAGTGACTCCTTAAGGACAGGGGGCTCGTCCTATAATTCACCCCTCCACTTT.

The chain uses TRBV7-9 and TRBJ1-5; unclear D gene. The V end lost 2 bases, the J end lost 2 bases, and 10 bases lay between the germline ends. The V gene's germline CDR1 is SEHNR and CDR2 FQNEAQ (reference sequence). CDR3 length: 15 amino acids. CDR3 region: CASSLNGQGNQPQHF. DNA of the CDR3: TGTGCCAGCAGCTTAAATGGGCAGGGCAATCAGCCCCAGCATTTT.

As for this clone: Within the sample, other DNA sequences also encode this same CDR3. The chain combines TRBV7-9 with TRBJ2-7; D is possibly TRBD1 (6 bases). The CDR3 is made up of 13 amino acids. Looked up from germline, CDR1 is SEHNR and CDR2 is FQNEAQ (reference sequence). V dropped 6 bases and J dropped 4 bases, with 13 bases sitting between them. The CDR3 DNA reads TGTGCCAGCAGTCCAGGGACATCTTACGAGCAGTACTTC. Translating it yields CASSPGTSYEQYF. The variable domain in full, with the rest retrieved from reference TRBV7-9 and TRBJ2-7, is DTGVSQNPRHKITKRGQNVTFRCDPISEHNRLYWYRQTLGQGPEFLTYFQNEAQLEKSRLLSDRFSAERPKGSFSTLEIQRTEQGDSAMYLCASSPGTSYEQYFGPGTRLTVT.

This rearrangement joins TRBV5-6 to TRBJ1-1; 10 nucleotides match TRBD1. Trimming removed 2 bases from V and 6 bases from J; junction bases left unmatched: 7. CDR3 length equals 15 residues. From germline, CDR1 is SGHDT and CDR2 YYEEEE. The CDR3 is CASSFPGQGIPEAFF. The CDR3 nucleotides read TGTGCCAGCAGCTTTCCGGGACAGGGGATCCCTGAAGCTTTCTTT.

The V gene is TRBV19, the J gene TRBJ1-5; D not certain. Germline V lookup: CDR1 LNHDA, CDR2 SQIVND (reference sequence). This CDR3 has 16 amino acids. The ends were cut back, 0 bases at V and 0 bases at J, with 9 bases in the middle. CDR3 sequence (DNA): TGTGCCAGTAGTATAGATTCACAGTATAGCAATCAGCCCCAGCATTTT. Protein product: CASSIDSQYSNQPQHF.

The chain recombines TRBV27 with TRBJ2-2; D is possibly TRBD1 (6 bases). Germline CDR1 is MNHEY and CDR2 is SMNVEV (reference sequence). The CDR3 consists of 14 residues. V was trimmed by 5 bases and J by 6 bases, leaving 13 bases between them. The CDR3 sequence: CASSVTPGAGELFF. The CDR3 nucleotides are TGTGCCAGCAGTGTCACCCCAGGGGCCGGGGAGCTGTTTTTT.

The rearrangement links TRBV4-3 to TRBJ2-1; 7 nucleotides agree with TRBD1. Trimming took 3 bases from V and 2 from J; bases not matched to a gene: 4. CDR3 size: 15 residues. Germline V CDR1 and CDR2: LGHNA, YSLEER. CDR3 loop: CASSQEQGTYNEQFF. DNA for the CDR3: TGCGCCAGCAGCCAGGAACAGGGGACCTACAATGAGCAGTTCTTC.

The chain is built from TRBV30 and TRBJ2-1, with 7 bases aligning to TRBD2. Germline V gene data show CDR1 as GTSNPN and CDR2 as SVGIG (reference sequence). The CDR3 spans 16 residues. J gave up 2 bases and V 0 bases, and 7 bases lay outside the gene matches. In nucleotides, the CDR3 is TGTGCCTGGAGTGTATCGTCTAGCGGACCCTACAATGAGCAGTTCTTC. Translated, it gives CAWSVSSSGPYNEQFF.

This clone was counted a few times. Distinct nucleotide sequences in the sample also encode this CDR3. The chain recombines TRBV5-1 with TRBJ2-5; D uncertain. Germline V gene data show CDR1 as SGHRS and CDR2 as YFSETQ. V was trimmed by 0 bases and J by 4 bases, leaving 7 bases between them. The CDR3 has 13 amino acids. CDR3 in DNA: TGCGCCAGCAGCTTGGATTCGGGAGAGACCCAGTACTTC. Its translation is CASSLDSGETQYF.

V gene TRBV19 combines with J gene TRBJ1-2; the D is unclear. Between the trimmed V and J ends, which lost 3 bases and 3 bases, there was a span of 14 bases. The CDR3 contains 15 residues. The germline CDR1 and CDR2 sequences are LNHDA and SQIVND (reference sequence). Written as DNA, the CDR3 is TGTGCCAGTAGTATTGTCGGGAAAACCGACTATGGCTACACCTTC. This sequence encodes CASSIVGKTDYGYTF.

This chain links TRBV27 with TRBJ2-7, with 11 bases fitting TRBD1. CDR3 length: 13 residues. Germline V gene lookup returns CDR1 MNHEY and CDR2 SMNVEV (reference sequence). V shed 6 bases and J 5 bases; nucleotides not matched to a gene: 3. In nucleotides, the CDR3 is TGTGCCAGCAGGCCGGGACAGGGGGACGAGCAGTACTTC. Its translation: CASRPGQGDEQYF.

The CDR3 here is CASSVGDRIYYEQYF. The CDR3 DNA follows: TGTGCCAGCAGCGTAGGGGACAGGATCTACTACGAGCAGTACTTC. The chain links TRBV9 to TRBJ2-7, with 8 bases aligning to TRBD1. CDR1 and CDR2 from the germline V gene are SGDLS and YYNGEE. The CDR3 has 15 residues. V shed 0 bases, J shed 3 bases, and the junction held 5 bases outside the gene matches.

This clone was counted between two and nine times. The genes are TRBV7-6 and TRBJ2-5; weak D call: TRBD2 (7 bases). The DNA end is more similar to TRBJ2-7, so the J call may be wrong. The CDR3 sequence is 14 residues long. Germline V lookup: CDR1 SGHVS, CDR2 FNYEAQ. As DNA, the CDR3 is TGTGCCAGCAGCCAAACAGGGAGGGTATACGAGCAGTACTTC. This gives the protein CASSQTGRVYEQYF.

This chain links TRBV10-3 with TRBJ2-1; perhaps TRBD1 as D (6 bases). Germline assignment: CDR1 ENHRY and CDR2 SYGVKD. The CDR3 length is 15 residues. The ends were cut back, 2 bases at V and 2 bases at J, with 10 bases in the middle. The CDR3 loop is CAISEGTGTYNEQFF. The CDR3 nucleotides are TGTGCCATCAGTGAGGGAACAGGGACCTACAATGAGCAGTTCTTC.

V gene TRBV6-1 combines with J gene TRBJ2-4; D gene unclear. Germline loops: CDR1 MNHNS, CDR2 SASEGT. V lost 3 bases to trimming and J lost 10 bases, with 13 bases between them. CDR3 size: 13 residues. This CDR3 is CASSELTELIQYF. Here the CDR3 DNA reads TGTGCCAGCAGTGAGTTAACGGAGCTAATTCAGTACTTC.